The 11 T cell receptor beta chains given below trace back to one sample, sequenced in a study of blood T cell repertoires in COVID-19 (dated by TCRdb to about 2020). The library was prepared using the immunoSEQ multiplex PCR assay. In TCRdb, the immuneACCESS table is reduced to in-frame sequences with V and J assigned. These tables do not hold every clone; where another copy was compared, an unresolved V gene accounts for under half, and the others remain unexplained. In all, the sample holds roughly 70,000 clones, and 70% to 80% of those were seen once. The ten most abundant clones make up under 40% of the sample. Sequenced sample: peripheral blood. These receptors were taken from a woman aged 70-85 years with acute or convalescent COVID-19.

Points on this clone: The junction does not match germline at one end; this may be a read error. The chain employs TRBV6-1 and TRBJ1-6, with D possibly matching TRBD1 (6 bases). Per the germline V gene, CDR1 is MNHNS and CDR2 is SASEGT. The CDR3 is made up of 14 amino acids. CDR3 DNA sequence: TGTGCCAGCAGTAAAGCAGGGGATAATTCACCCCTCCACTTT. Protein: CASSKAGDNSPLHF.

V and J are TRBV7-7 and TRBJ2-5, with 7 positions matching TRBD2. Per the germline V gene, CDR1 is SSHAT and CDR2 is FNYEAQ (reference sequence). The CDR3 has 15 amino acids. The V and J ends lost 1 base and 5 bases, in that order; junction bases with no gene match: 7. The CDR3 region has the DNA TGTGCCAGCAGCTTAGTTAGACTAGCAAACGAGACCCAGTACTTC. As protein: CASSLVRLANETQYF. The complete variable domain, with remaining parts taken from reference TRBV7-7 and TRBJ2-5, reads GAGVSQSPRYKVTKRGQDVTLRCDPISSHATLYWYQQALGQGPEFLTYFNYEAQPDKSGLPSDRFSAERPEGSISTLTIQRTEQRDSAMYRCASSLVRLANETQYFGPGTRLLVL.

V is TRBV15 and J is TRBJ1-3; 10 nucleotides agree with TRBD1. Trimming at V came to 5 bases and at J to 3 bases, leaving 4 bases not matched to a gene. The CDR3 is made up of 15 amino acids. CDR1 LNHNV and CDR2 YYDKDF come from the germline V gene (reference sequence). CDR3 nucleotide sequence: TGTGCCACCAGCGAAGACAGGGGGCTTGGAAACACCATATATTTT. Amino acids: CATSEDRGLGNTIYF.

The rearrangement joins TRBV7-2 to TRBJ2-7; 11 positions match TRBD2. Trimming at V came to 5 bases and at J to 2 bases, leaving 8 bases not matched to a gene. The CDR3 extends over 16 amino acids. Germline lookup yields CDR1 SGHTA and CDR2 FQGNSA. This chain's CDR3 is CASSPWGLAATYEQYF. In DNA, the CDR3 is TGTGCCAGCAGCCCATGGGGACTAGCGGCCACCTACGAGCAGTACTTC.

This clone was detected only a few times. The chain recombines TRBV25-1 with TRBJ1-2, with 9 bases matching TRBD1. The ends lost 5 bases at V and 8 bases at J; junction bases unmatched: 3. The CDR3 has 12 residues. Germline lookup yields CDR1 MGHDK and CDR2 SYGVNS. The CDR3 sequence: CASSRTGDGYTF. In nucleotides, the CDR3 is TGTGCCAGCAGTAGGACAGGGGACGGCTACACCTTC.

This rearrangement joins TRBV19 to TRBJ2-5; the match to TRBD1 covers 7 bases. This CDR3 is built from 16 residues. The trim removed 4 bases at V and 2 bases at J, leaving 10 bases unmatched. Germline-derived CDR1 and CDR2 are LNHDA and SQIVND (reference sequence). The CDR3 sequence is CASSNPTGQYQETQYF. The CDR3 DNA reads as TGTGCCAGTAGTAACCCTACGGGACAGTATCAAGAGACCCAGTACTTC.

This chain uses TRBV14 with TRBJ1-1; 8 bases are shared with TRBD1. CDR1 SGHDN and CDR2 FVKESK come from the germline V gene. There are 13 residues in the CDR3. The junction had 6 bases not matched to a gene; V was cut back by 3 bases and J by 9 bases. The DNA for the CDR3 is TGTGCCAGCAGCCAGGAATACAGGGGGAAAGCTTTCTTT. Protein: CASSQEYRGKAFF. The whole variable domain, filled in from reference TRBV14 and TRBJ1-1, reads EAGVTQFPSHSVIEKGQTVTLRCDPISGHDNLYWYRRVMGKEIKFLLHFVKESKQDESGMPNNRFLAERTGGTYSTLKVQPAELEDSGVYFCASSQEYRGKAFFGQGTRLTVV.

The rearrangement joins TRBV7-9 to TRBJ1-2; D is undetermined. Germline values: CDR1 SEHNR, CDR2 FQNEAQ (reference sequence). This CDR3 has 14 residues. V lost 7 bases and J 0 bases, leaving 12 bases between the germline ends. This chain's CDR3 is CASTLGGANYGYTF. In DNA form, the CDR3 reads TGTGCCAGCACCCTAGGCGGAGCTAACTATGGCTACACCTTC.

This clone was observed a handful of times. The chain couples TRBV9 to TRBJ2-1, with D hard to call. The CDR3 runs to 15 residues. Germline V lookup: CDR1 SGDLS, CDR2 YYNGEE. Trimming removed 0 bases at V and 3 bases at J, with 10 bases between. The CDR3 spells CASSVEPVRYNEQFF. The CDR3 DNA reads TGTGCCAGCAGCGTAGAACCAGTACGCTACAATGAGCAGTTCTTC.

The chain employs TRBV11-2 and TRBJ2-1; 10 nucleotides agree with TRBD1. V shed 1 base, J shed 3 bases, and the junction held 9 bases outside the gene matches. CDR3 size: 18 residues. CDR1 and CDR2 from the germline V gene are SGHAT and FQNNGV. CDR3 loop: CASSLAGWDRGLYNEQFF. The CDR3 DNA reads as TGTGCCAGCAGCTTAGCAGGATGGGACAGGGGCCTCTACAATGAGCAGTTCTTC.

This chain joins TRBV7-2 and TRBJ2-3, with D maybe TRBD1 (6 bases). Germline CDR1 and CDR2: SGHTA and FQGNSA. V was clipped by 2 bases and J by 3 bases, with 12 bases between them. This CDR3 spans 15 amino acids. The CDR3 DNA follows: TGTGCCAGCAGCTTAAGCAGGGGATTAACAGATACGCAGTATTTT. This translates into CASSLSRGLTDTQYF.